What follows is one TCR beta chain and its context. Its antigen is undetermined. CDR1 and CDR2 from the germline V gene are SGDLS and YYNGEE. This CDR3 is 16 amino acids long. Trimming removed 0 bases from V and 1 base from J; junction bases left unmatched: 4. It was template switching that added a universal primer site, and there were unique molecular identifiers on the cDNA. Via MiXCR, TCRdb re-called the 5' RACE reads, giving one row per CDR3 protein. Of some 790,000 distinct CDR3 sequences detected, about 18% appear once; the ten largest clones hold over 10%. This record belongs to a study of identical twins. Study-level findings and limits: Within cord blood, abundant beta clonotypes carried fewer insertions, but memory repertoires showed no such trend.

A further study also used this sample, focusing on T cells expressing NK-cell markers. That source adds: Dominant NKG2C+ clonotype frequencies of about 1.0-7.5% of CD8+ T cells were measured in over 5 donors.

The rearrangement links TRBV9 to TRBJ1-1; 9 nucleotides line up with TRBD1. The specimen was PBMCs. This receptor was taken from a woman under 30 in good health. The CDR3 region is CASSVGGQGRNTEAFF. The CDR3 DNA reads TGTGCCAGCAGCGTAGGTGGACAGGGGAGGAACACTGAAGCTTTCTTT.